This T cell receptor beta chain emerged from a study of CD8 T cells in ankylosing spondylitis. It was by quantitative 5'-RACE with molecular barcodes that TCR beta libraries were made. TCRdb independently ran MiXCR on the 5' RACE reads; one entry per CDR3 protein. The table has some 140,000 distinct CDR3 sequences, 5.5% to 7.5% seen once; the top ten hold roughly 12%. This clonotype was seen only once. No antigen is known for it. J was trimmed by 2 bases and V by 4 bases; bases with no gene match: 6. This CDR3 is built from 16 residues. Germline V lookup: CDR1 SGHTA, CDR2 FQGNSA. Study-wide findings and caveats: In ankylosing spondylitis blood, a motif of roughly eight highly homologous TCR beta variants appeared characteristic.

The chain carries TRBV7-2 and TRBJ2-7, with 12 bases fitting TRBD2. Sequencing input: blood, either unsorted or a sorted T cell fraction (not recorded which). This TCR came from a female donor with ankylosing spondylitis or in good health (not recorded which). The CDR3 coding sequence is TGTGCCAGCAGCTCCCGACTAGCGGGGGTAACCTACGAGCAGTACTTC. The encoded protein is CASSSRLAGVTYEQYF.